The rows below give T cell receptor beta chains drawn from one sample of a study of vaccination effects on CD4 cells after COVID-19. Their antigens are not known. Method: immunoSEQ multiplex PCR; TCRdb's copy keeps in-frame clones and lacks some. The repertoire holds tens of thousands of clones, with roughly 76% as singletons. The sequenced sample was CD4+ T cells from PBMCs cultured with SARS-CoV-2 spike peptides, obtained before COVID-19 vaccination. These receptors were obtained from a human donor who received a COVID-19 vaccine. Each CDR3 is given with its conserved first and last residue. The D gene is left open where the match is weak. Clone size is given for some rows only: seen once, a few or many times, or a class if the clone is expanded.

15 TRBD1 TRBJ1-3 NA TRBV5-6 TGTGCCAGCAGCTTTACAGGGGGCAGTGGAAACACCATATATTTT CASSFTGGSGNTIYF
11 NA TRBJ1-1 NA TRBV23-1 TGCGCCAGCAGTCATCGGGATGAAGCTTTCTTT CASSHRDEAFF
16 TRBD2 TRBJ2-1 NA TRBV4-1 TGCGCCAGCAGCCTAACCCCACTAGCGGGCAACAATGAGCAGTTCTTC CASSLTPLAGNNEQFF
17 NA TRBJ1-3 few TRBV3-1/TRBV3-2 TGTGCCAGCAGCCGGGGGCACCCGAGCCACTCTGGAAACACCATATATTTT CASSRGHPSHSGNTIYF
14 TRBD1 TRBJ1-6 many TRBV19 TGTGCCAGTAGTATCGGGACAGGAAATTCACCCCTCCACTTT CASSIGTGNSPLHF
14 TRBD2 TRBJ2-5 NA TRBV2 TGTGCCAGCAGTTCCCGGGCGGGAGGAGAGACCCAGTACTTC CASSSRAGGETQYF
12 NA TRBJ1-1 NA TRBV6-2/TRBV6-3 TGTGCCAGCAGTTCAGGGGCTGCTGAAGCTTTCTTT CASSSGAAEAFF
14 NA TRBJ2-7 NA TRBV19 TGTGCCAGTAGTATGGGCGGGCACTCCTACGAGCAGTACTTC CASSMGGHSYEQYF
14 NA TRBJ1-2 once TRBV7-2 TGTGCCAGCAGCTTAGCCTACAGGGAGACTGGCTACACCTTC CASSLAYRETGYTF
15 TRBD1 TRBJ1-6 NA TRBV7-9 TGTGCCAGCAGCCCCCCGGGACAGGCTAATTCACCCCTCCACTTT CASSPPGQANSPLHF
18 TRBD2 TRBJ2-1 NA TRBV5-4 TGTGCCAGCCGACCCGGAGCGGGAGGGCCTAGCTCCTACAATGAGCAGTTCTTC CASRPGAGGPSSYNEQFF
15 NA TRBJ1-3 NA TRBV30 TGTGCCTGGAGTGCCGGGAGTCTCTCTGGAAACACCATATATTTT CAWSAGSLSGNTIYF
11 NA TRBJ1-4 NA TRBV7-9 TGTGCCAGCAGCTTTCAGGGGACACTGTTTTTT CASSFQGTLFF
14 NA TRBJ2-1 NA TRBV2 TGTGCCAGCAGGCGGTTAGGTCTCTACAATGAGCAGTTCTTC CASRRLGLYNEQFF
14 TRBD2 TRBJ2-2 NA TRBV19 TGTGCCAGTAGTATAGGCGGGGGGGCCGGGGAGCTGTTTTTT CASSIGGGAGELFF
12 NA TRBJ2-7 NA TRBV6-2/TRBV6-3 TGTGCCAGCAGCCAAGGACACTACGAGCAGTACTTC CASSQGHYEQYF
14 NA TRBJ2-3 NA TRBV2 TGTGCCAGCAGTGAGAAAACTAGCACAGATACGCAGTATTTT CASSEKTSTDTQYF
14 TRBD1 TRBJ1-1 NA TRBV7-2 TGTGCCAGCAGCCAACCGGGACAGCACACTGAAGCTTTCTTT CASSQPGQHTEAFF
16 NA TRBJ1-4 NA TRBV5-6 TGTGCCAGCAGCCATAAATTGGGGGATTGGGGTGAAAAACTGTTTTTT CASSHKLGDWGEKLFF
12 NA TRBJ2-5 once TRBV2 TGTGCCAGCAGTGCCATCCCGTGGACCCAGTACTTC CASSAIPWTQYF
12 NA TRBJ2-3 once TRBV18 TGTGCCAGCTCACCACGCACAGATACGCAGTATTTT CASSPRTDTQYF
17 NA TRBJ1-1 NA TRBV4-2 TGTGCCAGCAGCCCCCCTGGTGTCCACAGAGAGAAATCTGAAGCTTTCTTT CASSPPGVHREKSEAFF
11 NA TRBJ2-7 NA TRBV9 TGTGCCACCCAAAGGCTGATCGAGCAGTACTTC CATQRLIEQYF
15 NA TRBJ1-5 NA TRBV19 TGTGCCAGTAGTATAGGGGCATGGGACAATCAGCCCCAGCATTTT CASSIGAWDNQPQHF
15 NA TRBJ2-6 NA TRBV19 TGTGCCAGTAGTATAAGGAGCTCTGGGGCCAACGTCCTGACTTTC CASSIRSSGANVLTF
17 NA TRBJ2-2 NA TRBV11-2 TGTGCCAGCAGCTCTTACGCCGGGACTCAGAACACCGGGGAGCTGTTTTTT CASSSYAGTQNTGELFF
14 NA TRBJ2-2 NA TRBV5-1 TGCGCCAGCAGCTTGGCGCGACCTTCCGGGGAGCTGTTTTTT CASSLARPSGELFF
14 NA TRBJ1-3 NA TRBV18 TGTGCCAGCTCACCATCAACTGACGGAAACACCATATATTTT CASSPSTDGNTIYF
15 TRBD2 TRBJ2-7 NA TRBV5-1 TGCGCCAGCAGCTTGGCCGCGGGAGGTGCCGGGGAGCAGTACTTC CASSLAAGGAGEQYF
15 TRBD2 TRBJ2-7 NA TRBV5-1 TGCGCCAGCAGTCATTCCGGGGGGTCACCCTACGAGCAGTACTTC CASSHSGGSPYEQYF
15 TRBD1 TRBJ1-6 NA TRBV2 TGTGCCAGCAGCAGAGACAGGGGCTATAATTCACCCCTCCACTTT CASSRDRGYNSPLHF
15 TRBD2 TRBJ2-2 NA TRBV23-1 TGCGCCAGTGGGGATGTAGCGGGAGACACCGGGGAGCTGTTTTTT CASGDVAGDTGELFF
13 NA TRBJ2-3 NA TRBV5-6 TGTGCCAGCAGCTTTTATCGCACAGATACGCAGTATTTT CASSFYRTDTQYF
12 NA TRBJ1-1 few TRBV30 TGTGCCTGGAGTGTGGGGAACACTGAAGCTTTCTTT CAWSVGNTEAFF
16 TRBD2 TRBJ2-3 NA TRBV2 TGTGCCAGCAGTGTAGCGGGGGTTTTAACTCCAGATACGCAGTATTTT CASSVAGVLTPDTQYF
16 NA TRBJ2-3 NA TRBV10-3 TGTGCCATCAGTGAGAGGGTAGCCCGCAGCACAGATACGCAGTATTTT CAISERVARSTDTQYF